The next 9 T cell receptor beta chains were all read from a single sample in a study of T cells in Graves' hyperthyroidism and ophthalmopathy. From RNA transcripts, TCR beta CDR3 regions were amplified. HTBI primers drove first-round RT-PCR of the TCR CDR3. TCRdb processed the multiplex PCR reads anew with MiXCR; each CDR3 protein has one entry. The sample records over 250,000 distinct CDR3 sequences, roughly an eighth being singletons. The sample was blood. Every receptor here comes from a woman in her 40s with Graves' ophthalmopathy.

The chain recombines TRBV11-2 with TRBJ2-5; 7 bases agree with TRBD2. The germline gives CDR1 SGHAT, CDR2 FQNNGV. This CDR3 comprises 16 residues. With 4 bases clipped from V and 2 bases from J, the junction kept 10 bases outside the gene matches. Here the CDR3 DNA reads TGTGCCAGCAGCTCCCCGGGGAGGGGAAGTCAAGAGACCCAGTACTTC. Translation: CASSSPGRGSQETQYF.

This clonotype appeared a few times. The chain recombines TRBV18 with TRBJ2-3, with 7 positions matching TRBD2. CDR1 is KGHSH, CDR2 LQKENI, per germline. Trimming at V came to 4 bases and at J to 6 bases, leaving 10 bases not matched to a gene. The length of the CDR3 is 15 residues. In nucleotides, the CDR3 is TGTGCCAGCTCACTTGGACGGGAGGCCTCGGATACGCAGTATTTT. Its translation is CASSLGREASDTQYF.

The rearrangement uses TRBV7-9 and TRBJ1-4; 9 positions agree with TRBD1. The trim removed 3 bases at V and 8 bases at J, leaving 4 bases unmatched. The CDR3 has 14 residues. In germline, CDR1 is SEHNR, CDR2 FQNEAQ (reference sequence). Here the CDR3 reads CASSFGQGIEKLFF. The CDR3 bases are TGTGCCAGCAGCTTTGGACAGGGGATCGAAAAACTGTTTTTT.

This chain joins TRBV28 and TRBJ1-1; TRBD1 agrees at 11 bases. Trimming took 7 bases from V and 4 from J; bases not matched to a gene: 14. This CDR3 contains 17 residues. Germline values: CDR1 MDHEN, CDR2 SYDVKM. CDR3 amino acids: CASTIVPGQGVGTEAFF. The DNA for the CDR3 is TGTGCCAGCACCATAGTCCCGGGACAGGGGGTGGGCACTGAAGCTTTCTTT. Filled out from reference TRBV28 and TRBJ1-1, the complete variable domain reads DVKVTQSSRYLVKRTGEKVFLECVQDMDHENMFWYRQDPGLGLRLIYFSYDVKMKEKGDIPEGYSVSREKKERFSLILESASTNQTSMYLCASTIVPGQGVGTEAFFGQGTRLTVV.

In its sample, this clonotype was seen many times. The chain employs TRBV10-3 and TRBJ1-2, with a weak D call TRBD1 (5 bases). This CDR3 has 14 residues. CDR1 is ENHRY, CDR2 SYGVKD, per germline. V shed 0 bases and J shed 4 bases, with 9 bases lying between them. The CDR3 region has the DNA TGTGCCATCAGTGAGTCTGGGGACCTCTATGGCTACACCTTC. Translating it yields CAISESGDLYGYTF.

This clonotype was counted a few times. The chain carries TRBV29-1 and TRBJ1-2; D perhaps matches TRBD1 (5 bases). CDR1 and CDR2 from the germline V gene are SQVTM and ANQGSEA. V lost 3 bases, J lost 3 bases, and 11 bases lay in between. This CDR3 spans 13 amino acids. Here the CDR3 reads CSVDAVGDYGYTF. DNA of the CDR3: TGCAGCGTTGACGCGGTAGGGGACTATGGCTACACCTTC.

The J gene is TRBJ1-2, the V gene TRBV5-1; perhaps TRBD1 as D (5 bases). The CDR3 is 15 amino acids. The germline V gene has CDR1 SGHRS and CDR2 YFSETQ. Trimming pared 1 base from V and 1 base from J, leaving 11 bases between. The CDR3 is CASSLTSGSNYGYTF. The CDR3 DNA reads TGCGCCAGCAGCTTGACGTCAGGGAGTAACTATGGCTACACCTTC. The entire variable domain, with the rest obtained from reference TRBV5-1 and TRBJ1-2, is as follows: KAGVTQTPRYLIKTRGQQVTLSCSPISGHRSVSWYQQTPGQGLQFLFEYFSETQRNKGNFPGRFSGRQFSNSRSEMNVSTLELGDSALYLCASSLTSGSNYGYTFGSGTRLTVV.

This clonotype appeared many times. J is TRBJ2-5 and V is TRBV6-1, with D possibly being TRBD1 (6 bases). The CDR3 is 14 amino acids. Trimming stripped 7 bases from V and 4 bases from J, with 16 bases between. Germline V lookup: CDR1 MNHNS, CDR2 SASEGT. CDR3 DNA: TGTGCCAGCACGGGTCTCTTACAGGGAGAGACCCAGTACTTC. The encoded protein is CASTGLLQGETQYF.

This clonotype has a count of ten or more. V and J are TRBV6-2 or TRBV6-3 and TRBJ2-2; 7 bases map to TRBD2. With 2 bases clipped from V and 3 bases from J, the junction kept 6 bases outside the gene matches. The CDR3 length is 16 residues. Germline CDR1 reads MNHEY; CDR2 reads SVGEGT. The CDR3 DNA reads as TGTGCCAGCAGTTACAGGCGGGAGAGGTACACCGGGGAGCTGTTTTTT. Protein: CASSYRRERYTGELFF.